A single sample is the source of the 3 T cell receptor beta chains below, sequenced in a study of somatic mutations in cytotoxic T cells in rheumatoid arthritis. TCRdb keeps only in-frame clones here, not all; method: immunoSEQ multiplex PCR. The data hold roughly 9,400 clones, with approximately 71% observed a single time. The sample was CD8+ T cells sorted from blood. These receptor sequences come from a woman aged 50 to 60 in good health.

This chain connects TRBV10-3 to TRBJ2-3; 14 nucleotides agree with TRBD2. This CDR3 region has 20 residues. The trim removed 3 bases at V and 6 bases at J, leaving 17 bases unmatched. Germline loops: CDR1 ENHRY, CDR2 SYGVKD. CDR3 in amino acids: CAISDYAAKPGLAGVDTQYF. The CDR3, as DNA: TGTGCCATCAGTGATTACGCGGCGAAACCGGGACTAGCGGGGGTGGATACGCAGTATTTT.

This sequence joins TRBV25-1 and TRBJ2-5, with TRBD2 matching over 7 bases. The CDR3 runs to 12 residues. After removal of 1 base from V and 11 bases from J, the junction contained 4 bases not matched to a gene. CDR1 is MGHDK and CDR2 is SYGVNS in the germline V gene. The DNA for the CDR3 is TGTGCCAGCAGTGAATTTGCGGGGGAGCAGTACTTC. Its protein is CASSEFAGEQYF.

This chain joins TRBV4-2 and TRBJ1-4; 11 bases are shared with TRBD1. CDR1 and CDR2 (germline): LGHNA, YNFKEQ. This CDR3 region has 16 residues. V lost 3 bases to trimming and J lost 8 bases; unmatched junction nucleotides: 8. CDR3 protein: CASSQGPGTGGEKLFF. The CDR3 bases are TGTGCCAGCAGCCAGGGCCCCGGGACAGGGGGGGAAAAACTGTTTTTT.